This T cell receptor (beta chain) was recorded in a study of blood T cell repertoires in COVID-19. In the study overall: The United States, Italy and Spain were the sources of the acute and convalescent COVID-19 samples.

In the study's own analysis: Counts of nucleated cells, estimated from reference gene primer amplification, were obtained. This table comes from immunoSEQ multiplex PCR, and its TCRdb copy is limited to in-frame clones, with some not included. V and J calls and clone size follow that table, whereas D and trimming were derived from the DNA. The profile covers 300,000 to 350,000 clones, with 85% to 90% appearing a single time and just under 9.5% taken by the ten largest. CDR3 length: 14 amino acids. Germline CDR1 and CDR2: GTSNPN and SVGIG (reference sequence). V gave up 3 bases and J gave up 5 bases; unmatched junction bases: 9. Cohort placement rested on clinical history that participants reported themselves. Recovered status in Cohort 3 required two negative PCRs, clearance, or symptom resolution.

Material for sequencing was PBMCs or T cells enriched from blood (not recorded which). The receptor was derived from a young woman who had recovered from COVID-19. The rearrangement joins TRBV30 to TRBJ1-2; 7 bases are a match to TRBD1. CDR3 in amino acids: CAWSSTGTDYGYTF. CDR3 coding DNA: TGTGCCTGGAGCTCGACCGGGACAGATTATGGCTACACCTTC.